Given below is one TCR beta chain in context. The sample is drawn from a study of technical replicates of blood from a few donors. The method was immunoSEQ multiplex PCR; TCRdb's version includes in-frame clones alone and lacks a portion of them. The table records roughly 69,000 clones, about 97% of them present only once. Per germline, CDR1 MNHNS and CDR2 SASEGT. Deletions cut 1 base from V and 2 bases from J, with 6 bases between. This CDR3 region has 14 residues. The chain couples TRBV6-1 to TRBJ1-5; D remains unclear. The sample taken for sequencing was T cells isolated from PBMCs. The TCR comes from a human donor in good health. The CDR3 reads CASSEVSGNQPQHF. The CDR3 nucleotides are TGTGCCAGCAGTGAAGTTAGCGGCAATCAGCCCCAGCATTTT.